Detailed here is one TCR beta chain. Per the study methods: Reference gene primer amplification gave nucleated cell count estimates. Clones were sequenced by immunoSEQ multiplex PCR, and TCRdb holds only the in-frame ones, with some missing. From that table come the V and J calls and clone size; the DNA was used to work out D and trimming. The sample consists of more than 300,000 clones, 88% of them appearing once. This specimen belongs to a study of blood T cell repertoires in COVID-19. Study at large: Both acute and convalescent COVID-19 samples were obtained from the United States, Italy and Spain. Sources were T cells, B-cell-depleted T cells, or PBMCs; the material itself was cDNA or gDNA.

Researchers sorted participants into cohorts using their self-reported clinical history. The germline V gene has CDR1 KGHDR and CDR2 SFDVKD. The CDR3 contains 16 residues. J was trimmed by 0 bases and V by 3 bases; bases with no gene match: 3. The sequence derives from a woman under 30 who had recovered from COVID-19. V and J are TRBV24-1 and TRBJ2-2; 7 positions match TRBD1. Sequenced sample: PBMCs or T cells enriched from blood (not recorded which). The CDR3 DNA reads TGTGCCACCAGTGATCCCGGGACAGCGAACACCGGGGAGCTGTTTTTT. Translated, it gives CATSDPGTANTGELFF.